This TCR beta chain was captured by sequencing in a study of blood T cell repertoires in COVID-19. The V and J ends lost 5 bases and 5 bases, in that order; junction bases with no gene match: 11. The CDR3 loop spans 16 amino acids. Germline CDR1 and CDR2: LNHDA and SQIVND (reference sequence). TCRdb keeps only in-frame clones here, not all; method: immunoSEQ multiplex PCR. Altogether 200,000 to 250,000 clones are present, 84% being singletons, with the ten largest covering roughly 10%. The material sequenced was peripheral blood. The TCR originated in a man aged 50 to 60 with active or convalescent COVID-19. The gene calls are TRBV19 and TRBJ2-5; 10 bases fit TRBD2. The CDR3 loop is CASSLQFGLAAETQYF. The CDR3 DNA follows: TGTGCCAGTAGTCTGCAATTTGGACTAGCGGCGGAGACCCAGTACTTC.